The 10 T cell receptor beta chains presented below share a single source sample, sequenced in a study of identical twins. TCRdb recomputed calls from the 5' RACE reads with MiXCR, one row per CDR3 protein. The sample has 1.5 million to 2 million distinct CDR3 sequences, less than 40% seen once; the top ten hold about 0.27%. Sequencing used cord blood. The receptors stem from a newborn girl in good health.

The V gene is TRBV2, the J gene TRBJ1-5, with D unresolved. Germline CDR1 reads SNHLY; CDR2 reads FYNNEI. This CDR3 is 13 amino acids long. The V gene lost 0 bases and the J gene lost 7 bases, with 7 bases spanning the gap. The CDR3 protein is CASSEAPSQPQHF. In DNA, the CDR3 is TGTGCCAGCAGTGAAGCGCCTTCCCAGCCCCAGCATTTT.

The chain recombines TRBV27 with TRBJ1-1, with TRBD1 matching 7 bases. The CDR3 consists of 16 residues. Losses at the gene ends were 0 bases for V and 0 bases for J; bases not matched to a gene: 4. Looked up from germline, CDR1 is MNHEY and CDR2 is SMNVEV (reference sequence). Here the CDR3 reads CASSLSGTVLNTEAFF. The CDR3 bases are TGTGCCAGCAGTTTATCTGGGACAGTTCTGAACACTGAAGCTTTCTTT.

This clonotype was seen only once. The chain couples TRBV4-2 to TRBJ2-1; 7 bases agree with TRBD2. J lost 13 bases, V lost 1 base, and 16 bases had no gene match. The CDR3 is 16 amino acids. CDR1 and CDR2 from the germline V gene are LGHNA and YNFKEQ. The CDR3 loop reads CASSQVVSGVKETQFF. CDR3 DNA: TGTGCCAGCAGCCAAGTAGTGAGCGGGGTTAAAGAGACCCAGTTCTTC.

This clonotype was counted at least ten times. The rearrangement uses TRBV12-3 or TRBV12-4 and TRBJ2-7; D possibly corresponds to TRBD1 (6 bases). Trimming pared 1 base from V and 3 bases from J, leaving 10 bases between. The CDR3 has 14 residues. The chain's CDR3 is CASSLGQARYEQYF. Here the CDR3 DNA reads TGTGCCAGCAGTTTAGGACAGGCCCGCTACGAGCAGTACTTC.

The chain carries TRBV2 and TRBJ2-1; no reliable D call. Trimming cost V 3 bases and J 15 bases, with 12 bases left between them. Germline CDR1 and CDR2: SNHLY and FYNNEI. The CDR3 consists of 11 residues. The CDR3 DNA is TGTGCCAGCAGTGAGTATGGCGTAGGGTTCTTC. Protein product: CASSEYGVGFF.

This clonotype was detected only a few times. CDR3 amino acids: CASTGRAYNEQFF. CDR3 coding DNA: TGTGCCAGCACCGGGCGGGCTTACAATGAGCAGTTCTTC. This chain joins TRBV12-3 or TRBV12-4 and TRBJ2-1; possible D gene TRBD2, 5 bases. The CDR3 contains 13 residues. V dropped 7 bases and J dropped 4 bases, with 11 bases sitting between them.

This chain connects TRBV20-1 to TRBJ2-7; possible D gene TRBD2, 5 bases. Looked up from germline, CDR1 is DFQATT and CDR2 is SNEGSKA (reference sequence). This CDR3 contains 14 residues. V gave up 6 bases and J gave up 2 bases, with 17 bases separating them. The DNA for the CDR3 is TGCAGTGCCAACGGACTTCAAAGTCCCTACGAGCAGTACTTC. Its protein is CSANGLQSPYEQYF.

This chain uses TRBV19 with TRBJ1-1, with 9 bases lining up with TRBD1. The germline V gene encodes CDR1 LNHDA and CDR2 SQIVND (reference sequence). The CDR3 totals 16 residues. V lost 2 bases and J lost 1; bases outside the gene matches: 5. The CDR3, as DNA: TGTGCCAGTAGTATATCCCCGGACAGGGGGAACACTGAAGCTTTCTTT. This sequence encodes CASSISPDRGNTEAFF. Combining the CDR3 with reference TRBV19 and TRBJ1-1 gives the whole variable domain DGGITQSPKYLFRKEGQNVTLSCEQNLNHDAMYWYRQDPGQGLRLIYYSQIVNDFQKGDIAEGYSVSREKKESFPLTVTSAQKNPTAFYLCASSISPDRGNTEAFFGQGTRLTVV.

The chain combines TRBV2 with TRBJ1-1; D unclear. The CDR3 runs to 13 residues. V lost 8 bases and J lost 1, with 11 bases in between. Germline V gives CDR1 SNHLY, CDR2 FYNNEI. The chain's CDR3 is CASGLDGNTEAFF. CDR3 nucleotides: TGTGCCAGCGGCTTAGACGGGAACACTGAAGCTTTCTTT.

The rearrangement joins TRBV10-3 to TRBJ1-1, with 7 bases that match TRBD1. This CDR3 has 15 residues. Germline V gene sequence: CDR1 ENHRY, CDR2 SYGVKD. The junction had 11 bases not matched to a gene; V was cut back by 7 bases and J by 3 bases. CDR3 sequence: CAITPTGKGDTEAFF. CDR3 bases: TGTGCCATCACTCCGACAGGGAAGGGGGACACTGAAGCTTTCTTT.